This T cell receptor beta chain stems from a study of T-cell reconstitution after alpha-beta-depleted transplantation in children. Study-level findings and limits: Most T-cell counts and diversity one year after the transplant came from T cells that were newly produced. Surviving recipient T cells and thymic progenitors underlay high day-60 TCRbeta diversity in some patients. About two months after transplant, alpha-beta T cells reportedly came from several hundred expanded graft clones.

Unique molecular identifiers tagged the TCRbeta library. TCRdb passed the PCR reads through MiXCR, listing each CDR3 protein once. The sample lists approximately 300,000 distinct CDR3 sequences, 10% occurring once. This clonotype was seen a few times. Its antigen remains unidentified. The sequence was obtained from a boy under three years old with acute myeloid leukemia, due to receive a stem cell transplant. The input for sequencing was PBMCs, taken before TCRalphabeta/CD19-depleted stem cell transplant.

The CDR3 DNA reads TGTGCCAGCAGCGTAGGCGAACCCTACGAGCAGTACTTC. It encodes CASSVGEPYEQYF. The gene calls are TRBV11-2 and TRBJ2-7; no firm D call. Trimming shortened V by 5 bases and J by 2 bases, and 10 bases separated the two germline ends. Germline V gene sequence: CDR1 SGHAT, CDR2 FQNNGV. The CDR3 sequence is 13 residues long.